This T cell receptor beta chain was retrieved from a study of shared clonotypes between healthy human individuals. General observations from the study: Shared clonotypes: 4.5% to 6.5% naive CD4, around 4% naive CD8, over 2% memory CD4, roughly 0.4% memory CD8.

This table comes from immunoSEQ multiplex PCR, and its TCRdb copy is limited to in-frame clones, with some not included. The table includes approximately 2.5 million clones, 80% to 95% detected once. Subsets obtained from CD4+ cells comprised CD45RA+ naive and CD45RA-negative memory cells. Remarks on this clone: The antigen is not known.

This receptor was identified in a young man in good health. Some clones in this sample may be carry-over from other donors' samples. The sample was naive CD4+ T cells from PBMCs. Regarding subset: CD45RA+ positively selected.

DNA of the CDR3: TGCGCCAGCAGCTTGGCGGCTCCGAGCTCCTACAATGAGCAGTTCTTC. This encodes CASSLAAPSSYNEQFF. V usage is TRBV5-1 and J usage is TRBJ2-1; the D is unclear. Germline lookup yields CDR1 SGHRS and CDR2 YFSETQ. V lost 0 bases to trimming and J lost 0 bases, with 10 bases between them. The CDR3 consists of 16 residues.